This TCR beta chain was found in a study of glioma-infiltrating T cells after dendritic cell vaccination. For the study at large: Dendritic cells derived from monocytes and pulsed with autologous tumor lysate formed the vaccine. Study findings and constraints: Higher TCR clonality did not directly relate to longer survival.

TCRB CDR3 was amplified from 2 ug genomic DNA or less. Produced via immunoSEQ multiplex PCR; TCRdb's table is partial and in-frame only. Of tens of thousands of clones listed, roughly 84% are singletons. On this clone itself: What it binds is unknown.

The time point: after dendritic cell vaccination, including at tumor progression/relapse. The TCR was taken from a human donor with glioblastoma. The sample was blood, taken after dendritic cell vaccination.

In nucleotides, the CDR3 is TGTGCCAGCGGACTAGCGGGGGGGCCGACAGATACGCAGTATTTT. It codes for CASGLAGGPTDTQYF. The chain is built from TRBV5-8 and TRBJ2-3, with TRBD2 identical over 15 bases. This CDR3 is built from 15 residues. V dropped 7 bases and J dropped 3; count of bases not matched to a gene: 3. Germline CDR1 reads SGHTS; CDR2 reads YDEGEE.